This T cell receptor (beta chain) was captured in a study of T cells in Graves' hyperthyroidism and ophthalmopathy. The table lists this clonotype with a few counts. RNA transcripts provided the source from which TCR beta CDR3 regions were amplified. RT-PCR in the first round (using the HTBI primer set) targeted the TCR CDR3. Using its own MiXCR run on the multiplex PCR reads, TCRdb lists one record per CDR3 protein. Of around 290,000 distinct CDR3 sequences listed, roughly 14% are singletons. Trimming took 3 bases from V and 1 from J, leaving 8 bases between them. The CDR3 is 14 residues long. CDR1 is ENHRY and CDR2 is SYGVKD in the germline V gene.

The sequence derives from a woman aged 25 to 39 with Graves' hyperthyroidism that later progressed to Graves' ophthalmopathy. This chain uses TRBV10-3 with TRBJ2-3; D is unresolved. Input material: blood. The CDR3: CAISDPFGTDTQYF. In DNA, the CDR3 is TGTGCCATCAGTGACCCTTTCGGCACAGATACGCAGTATTTT.